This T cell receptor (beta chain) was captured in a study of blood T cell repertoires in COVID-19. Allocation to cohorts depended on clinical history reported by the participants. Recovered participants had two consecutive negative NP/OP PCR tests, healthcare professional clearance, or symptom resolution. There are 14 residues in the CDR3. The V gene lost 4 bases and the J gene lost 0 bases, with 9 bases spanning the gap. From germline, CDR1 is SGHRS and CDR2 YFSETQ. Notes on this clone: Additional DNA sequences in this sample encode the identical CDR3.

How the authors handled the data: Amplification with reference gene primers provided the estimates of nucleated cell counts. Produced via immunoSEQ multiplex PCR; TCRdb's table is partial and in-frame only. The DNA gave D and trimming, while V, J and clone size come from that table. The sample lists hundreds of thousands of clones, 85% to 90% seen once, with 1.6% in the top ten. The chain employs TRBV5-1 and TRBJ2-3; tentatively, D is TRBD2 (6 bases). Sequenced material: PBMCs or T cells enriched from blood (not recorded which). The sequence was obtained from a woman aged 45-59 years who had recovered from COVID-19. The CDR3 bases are TGCGCCAGCAGCCCAGGGACTAGCACAGATACGCAGTATTTT. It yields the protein CASSPGTSTDTQYF.